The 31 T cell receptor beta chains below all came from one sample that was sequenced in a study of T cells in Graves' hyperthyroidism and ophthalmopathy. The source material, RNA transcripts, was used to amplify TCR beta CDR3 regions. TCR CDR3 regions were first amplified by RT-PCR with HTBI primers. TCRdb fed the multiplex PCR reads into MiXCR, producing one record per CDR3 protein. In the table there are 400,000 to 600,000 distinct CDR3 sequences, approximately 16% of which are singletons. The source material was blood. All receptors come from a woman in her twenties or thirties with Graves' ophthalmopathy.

The CDR3 protein is CASSLSIGLAANEQFF. For the CDR3, the DNA is TGTGCCAGTAGTCTCTCGATAGGACTAGCGGCCAATGAGCAGTTCTTC. This sequence joins TRBV19 and TRBJ2-1; 10 bases match TRBD2. With 5 bases clipped from V and 6 bases from J, the junction kept 10 bases outside the gene matches. This CDR3 spans 16 amino acids. Per germline, CDR1 LNHDA and CDR2 SQIVND (reference sequence).

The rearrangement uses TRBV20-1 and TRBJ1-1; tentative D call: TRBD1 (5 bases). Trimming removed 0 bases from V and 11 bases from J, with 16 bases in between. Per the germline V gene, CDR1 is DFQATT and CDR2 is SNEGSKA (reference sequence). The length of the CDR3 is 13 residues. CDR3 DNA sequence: TGCAGTGCTAGAGATGGGAGCGGGGGAGAGGCTTTCTTT. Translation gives CSARDGSGGEAFF.

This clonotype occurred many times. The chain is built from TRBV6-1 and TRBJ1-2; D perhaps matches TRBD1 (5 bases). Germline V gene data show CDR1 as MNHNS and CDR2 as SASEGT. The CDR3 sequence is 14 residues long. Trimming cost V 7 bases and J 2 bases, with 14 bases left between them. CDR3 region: CASNLYGANYGYTF. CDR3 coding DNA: TGTGCCAGCAACTTATATGGGGCCAACTATGGCTACACCTTC.

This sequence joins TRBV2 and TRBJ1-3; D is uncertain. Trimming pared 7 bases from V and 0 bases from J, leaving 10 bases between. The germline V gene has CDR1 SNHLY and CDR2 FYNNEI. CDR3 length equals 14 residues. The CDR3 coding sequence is TGTGCCAGCAAGCCTGGCAGCTCTGGAAACACCATATATTTT. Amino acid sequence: CASKPGSSGNTIYF.

The CDR3 reads CAISESVILEQGTTNEKLFF. The DNA of the CDR3 is TGTGCCATCAGTGAGTCCGTCATCTTAGAACAGGGGACCACTAATGAAAAACTGTTTTTT. V usage is TRBV10-3 and J usage is TRBJ1-4; 7 nucleotides match TRBD1. CDR3 size: 20 residues. Germline V lookup: CDR1 ENHRY, CDR2 SYGVKD. J was trimmed by 2 bases and V by 0 bases; bases with no gene match: 15.

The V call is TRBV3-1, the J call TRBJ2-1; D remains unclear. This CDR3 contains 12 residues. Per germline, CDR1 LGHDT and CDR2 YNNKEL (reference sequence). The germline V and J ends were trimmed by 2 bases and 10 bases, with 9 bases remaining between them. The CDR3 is CASSQRGWEQFF. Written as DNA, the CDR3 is TGTGCCAGCAGCCAACGTGGTTGGGAGCAGTTCTTC.

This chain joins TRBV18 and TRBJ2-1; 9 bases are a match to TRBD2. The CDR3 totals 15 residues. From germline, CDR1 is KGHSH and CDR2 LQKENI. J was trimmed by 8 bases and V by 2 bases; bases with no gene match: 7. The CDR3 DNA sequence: TGTGCCAGCTCACCAGTAGCGGGAGATCAACATGAGCAGTTCTTC. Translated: CASSPVAGDQHEQFF.

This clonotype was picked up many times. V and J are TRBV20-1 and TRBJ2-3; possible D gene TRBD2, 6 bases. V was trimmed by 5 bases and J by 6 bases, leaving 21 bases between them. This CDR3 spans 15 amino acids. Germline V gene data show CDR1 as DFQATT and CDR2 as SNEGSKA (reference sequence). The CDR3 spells CSAPKVTSSADTQYF. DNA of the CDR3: TGCAGTGCTCCCAAGGTTACTAGCTCCGCGGATACGCAGTATTTT.

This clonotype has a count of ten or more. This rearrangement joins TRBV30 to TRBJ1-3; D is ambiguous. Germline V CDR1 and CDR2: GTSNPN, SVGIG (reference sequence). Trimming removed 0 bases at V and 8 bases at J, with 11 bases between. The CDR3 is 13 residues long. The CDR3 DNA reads TGTGCCTGGAGTGTACATCGTGGCGACACCATATATTTT. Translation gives CAWSVHRGDTIYF.

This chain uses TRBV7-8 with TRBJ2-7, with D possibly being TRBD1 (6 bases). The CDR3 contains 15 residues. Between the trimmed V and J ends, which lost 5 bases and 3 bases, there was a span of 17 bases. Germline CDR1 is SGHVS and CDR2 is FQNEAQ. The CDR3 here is CASSLVGQLSYEQYF. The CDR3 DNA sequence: TGTGCCAGCAGCCTAGTCGGACAGCTCAGCTACGAGCAGTACTTC.

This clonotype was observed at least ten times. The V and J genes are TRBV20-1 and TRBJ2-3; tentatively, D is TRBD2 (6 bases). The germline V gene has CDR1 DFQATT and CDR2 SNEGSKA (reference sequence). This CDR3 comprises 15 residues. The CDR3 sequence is CRVPRAPGGLNTQYF. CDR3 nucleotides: TGCAGGGTTCCCCGGGCTCCCGGAGGGTTAAATACGCAGTATTTT.

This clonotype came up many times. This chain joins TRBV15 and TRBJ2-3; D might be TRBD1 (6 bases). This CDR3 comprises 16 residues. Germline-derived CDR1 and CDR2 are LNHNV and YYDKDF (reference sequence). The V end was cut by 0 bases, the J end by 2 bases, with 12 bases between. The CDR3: CATSREKQGATDTQYF. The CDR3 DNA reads TGTGCCACCAGCAGAGAAAAACAGGGAGCCACAGATACGCAGTATTTT.

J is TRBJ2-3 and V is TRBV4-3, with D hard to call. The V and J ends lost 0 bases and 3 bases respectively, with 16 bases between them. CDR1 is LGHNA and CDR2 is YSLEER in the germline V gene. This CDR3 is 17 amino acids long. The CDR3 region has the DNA TGCGCCAGCAGCCAAGATCATTTCGGCGTGCGGACAGATACGCAGTATTTT. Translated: CASSQDHFGVRTDTQYF.

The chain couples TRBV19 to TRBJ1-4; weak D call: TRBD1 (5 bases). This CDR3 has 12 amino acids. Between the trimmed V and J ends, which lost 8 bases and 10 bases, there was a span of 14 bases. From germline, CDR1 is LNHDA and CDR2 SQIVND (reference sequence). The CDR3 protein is CASDPGKGKLFF. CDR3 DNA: TGTGCCAGTGACCCAGGGAAAGGAAAACTGTTTTTT.

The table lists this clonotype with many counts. CDR3 sequence reads: CAWSGGPHPYEQYF. The DNA of the CDR3 is TGTGCCTGGAGCGGGGGTCCCCACCCTTACGAGCAGTACTTC. The V and J genes are TRBV30 and TRBJ2-7, with TRBD2 as a possible D gene (6 bases). CDR3 length: 14 amino acids. Per germline, CDR1 GTSNPN and CDR2 SVGIG (reference sequence). V was pared by 3 bases and J by 4 bases, with 16 bases between.

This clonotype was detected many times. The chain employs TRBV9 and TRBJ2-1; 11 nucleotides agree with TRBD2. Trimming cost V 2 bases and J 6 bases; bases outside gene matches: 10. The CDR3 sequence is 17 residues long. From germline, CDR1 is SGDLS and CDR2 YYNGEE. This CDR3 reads CASSVDPTSGIRNEQFF. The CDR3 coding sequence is TGTGCCAGCAGCGTCGATCCGACTAGCGGGATCCGCAATGAGCAGTTCTTC.

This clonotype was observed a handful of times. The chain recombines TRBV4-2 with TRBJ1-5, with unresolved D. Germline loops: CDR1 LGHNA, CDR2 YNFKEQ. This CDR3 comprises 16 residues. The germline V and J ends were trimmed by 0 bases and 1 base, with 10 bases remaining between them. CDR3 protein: CASSQDGQISNQPQHF. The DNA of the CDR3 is TGTGCCAGCAGCCAAGATGGGCAGATCAGCAATCAGCCCCAGCATTTT.

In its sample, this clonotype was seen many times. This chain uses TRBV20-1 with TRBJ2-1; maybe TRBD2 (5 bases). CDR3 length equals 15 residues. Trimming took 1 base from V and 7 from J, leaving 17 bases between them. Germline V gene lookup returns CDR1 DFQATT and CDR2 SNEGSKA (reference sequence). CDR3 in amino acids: CSARGTDYTRNEQFF. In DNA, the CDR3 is TGCAGTGCTAGAGGCACCGACTATACTAGGAATGAGCAGTTCTTC.

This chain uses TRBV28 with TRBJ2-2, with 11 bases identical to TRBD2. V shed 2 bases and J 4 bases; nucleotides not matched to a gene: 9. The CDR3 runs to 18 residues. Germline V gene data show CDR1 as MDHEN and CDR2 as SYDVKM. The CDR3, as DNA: TGTGCCAGCAGTTTAGGACTACTAGCGGGAGTAATCACCGGGGAGCTGTTTTTT. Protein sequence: CASSLGLLAGVITGELFF.

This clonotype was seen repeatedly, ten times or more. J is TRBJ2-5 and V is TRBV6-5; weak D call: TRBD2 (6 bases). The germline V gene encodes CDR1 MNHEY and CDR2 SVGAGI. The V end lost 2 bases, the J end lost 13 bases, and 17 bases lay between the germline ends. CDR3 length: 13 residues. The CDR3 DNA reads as TGTGCCAGCAGTTACACGTCCGGGACTTTGTGGTACTTC. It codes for CASSYTSGTLWYF.

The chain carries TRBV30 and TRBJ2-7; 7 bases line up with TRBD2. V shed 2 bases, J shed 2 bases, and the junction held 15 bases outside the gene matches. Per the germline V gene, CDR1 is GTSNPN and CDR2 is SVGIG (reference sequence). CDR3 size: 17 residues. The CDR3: CAWSREGMRYTTYEQYF. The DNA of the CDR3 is TGTGCCTGGAGTAGGGAGGGAATGAGGTACACAACCTACGAGCAGTACTTC.

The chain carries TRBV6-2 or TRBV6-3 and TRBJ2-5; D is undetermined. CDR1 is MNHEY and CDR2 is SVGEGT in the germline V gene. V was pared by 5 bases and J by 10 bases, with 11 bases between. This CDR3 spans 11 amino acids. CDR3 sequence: CASSPLKIQYF. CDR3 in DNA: TGTGCCAGCAGTCCGCTAAAGATCCAGTACTTC.

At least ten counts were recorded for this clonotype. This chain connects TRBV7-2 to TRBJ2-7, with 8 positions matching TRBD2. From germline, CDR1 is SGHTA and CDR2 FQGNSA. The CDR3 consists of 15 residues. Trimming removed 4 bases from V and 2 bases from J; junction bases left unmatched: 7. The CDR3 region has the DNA TGTGCCAGCAGCTCCCAACCGGGACTAGCCTACGAGCAGTACTTC. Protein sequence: CASSSQPGLAYEQYF. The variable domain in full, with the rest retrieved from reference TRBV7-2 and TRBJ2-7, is GAGVSQSPSNKVTEKGKDVELRCDPISGHTALYWYRQSLGQGLEFLIYFQGNSAPDKSGLPSDRFSAERTGGSVSTLTIQRTQQEDSAVYLCASSSQPGLAYEQYFGPGTRLTVT.

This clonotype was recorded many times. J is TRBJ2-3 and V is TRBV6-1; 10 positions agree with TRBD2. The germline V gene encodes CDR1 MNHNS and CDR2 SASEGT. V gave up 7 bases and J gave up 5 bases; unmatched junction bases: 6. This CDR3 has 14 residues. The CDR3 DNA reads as TGTGCCAGCACACCGGGACTAGCGCTAGATACGCAGTATTTT. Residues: CASTPGLALDTQYF.

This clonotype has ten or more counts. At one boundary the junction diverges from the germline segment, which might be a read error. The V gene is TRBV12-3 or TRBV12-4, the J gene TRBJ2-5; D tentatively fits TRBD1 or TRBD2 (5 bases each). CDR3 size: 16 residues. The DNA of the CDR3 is TGTACCAGCAGTTTAAATGGGGGAAAGGGGTTAGAGACCCAGTACTTC. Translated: CTSSLNGGKGLETQYF.

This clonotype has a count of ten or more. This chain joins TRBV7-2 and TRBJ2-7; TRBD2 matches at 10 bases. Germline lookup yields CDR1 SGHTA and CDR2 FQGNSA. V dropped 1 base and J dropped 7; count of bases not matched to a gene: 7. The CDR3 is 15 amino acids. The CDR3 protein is CASSLVLAGGGEQYF. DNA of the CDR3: TGTGCCAGCAGCTTAGTGTTAGCGGGAGGAGGAGAGCAGTACTTC. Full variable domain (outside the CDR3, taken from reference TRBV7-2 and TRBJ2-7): GAGVSQSPSNKVTEKGKDVELRCDPISGHTALYWYRQSLGQGLEFLIYFQGNSAPDKSGLPSDRFSAERTGGSVSTLTIQRTQQEDSAVYLCASSLVLAGGGEQYFGPGTRLTVT.

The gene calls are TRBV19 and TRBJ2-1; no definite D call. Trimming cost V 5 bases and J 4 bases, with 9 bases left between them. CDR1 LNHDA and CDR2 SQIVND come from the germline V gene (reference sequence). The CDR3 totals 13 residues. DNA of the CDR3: TGTGCCAGTAGTCACCACGCATACAATGAGCAGTTCTTC. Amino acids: CASSHHAYNEQFF.

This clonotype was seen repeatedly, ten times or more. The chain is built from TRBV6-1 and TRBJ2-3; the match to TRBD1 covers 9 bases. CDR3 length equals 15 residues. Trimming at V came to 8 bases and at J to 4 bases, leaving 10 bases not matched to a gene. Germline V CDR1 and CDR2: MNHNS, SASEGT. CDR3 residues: CASFPGQGPSDTQYF. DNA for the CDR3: TGTGCCAGCTTTCCGGGACAGGGACCATCAGATACGCAGTATTTT.

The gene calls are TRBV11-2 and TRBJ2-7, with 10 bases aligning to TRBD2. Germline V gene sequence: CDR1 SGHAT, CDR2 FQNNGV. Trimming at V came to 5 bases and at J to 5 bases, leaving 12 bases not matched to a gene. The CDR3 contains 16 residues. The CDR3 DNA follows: TGTGCCAGCAGCCCCACCCCAGCGGGAGGGGAGAACGAGCAGTACTTC. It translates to CASSPTPAGGENEQYF.

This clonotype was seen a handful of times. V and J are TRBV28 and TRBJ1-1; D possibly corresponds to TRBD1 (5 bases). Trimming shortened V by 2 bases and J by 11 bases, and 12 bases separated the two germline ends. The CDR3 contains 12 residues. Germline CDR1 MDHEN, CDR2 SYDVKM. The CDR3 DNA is TGTGCCAGCAGTTTAAACGGCCGGGGGGCTTTCTTT. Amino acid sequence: CASSLNGRGAFF. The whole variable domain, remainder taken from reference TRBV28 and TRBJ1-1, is DVKVTQSSRYLVKRTGEKVFLECVQDMDHENMFWYRQDPGLGLRLIYFSYDVKMKEKGDIPEGYSVSREKKERFSLILESASTNQTSMYLCASSLNGRGAFFGQGTRLTVV.

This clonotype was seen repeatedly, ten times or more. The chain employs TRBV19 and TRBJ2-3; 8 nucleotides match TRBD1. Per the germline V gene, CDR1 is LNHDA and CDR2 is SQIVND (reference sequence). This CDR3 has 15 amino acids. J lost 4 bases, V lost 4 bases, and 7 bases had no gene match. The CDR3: CASSRRDRGADTQYF. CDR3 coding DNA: TGTGCCAGTAGTAGACGTGACAGGGGAGCAGATACGCAGTATTTT.